This is a list of T cell receptor beta chains from one sample in a study of T cell responses to AZD1222 COVID-19 vaccine. Libraries were prepared by immunoSEQ multiplex PCR; TCRdb keeps only in-frame clonotypes and omits some of them. The sample lists about 190,000 clones, 90% to 95% seen once, with 9.2% in the top ten. The sequences come from peripheral blood, collected on day 0 of AZD1222 vaccination. The origin of the receptors is an adult in good health. Both conserved end residues are part of each CDR3. The order of the fields is D gene, clone size, J gene, V gene, CDR3 DNA, CDR3 protein. The D gene is left open where the match is weak. Rows give clone size only sometimes, using once, few, many, or a class for an expanded clone.

d_gene: .
abundance: .
j_gene: TRBJ1-5
v_gene: TRBV6-5
CDR3nt: TGTGCCAGCAGTTATTATCGGGGATCGCAGCCCCAGCATTTT
CDR3aa: CASSYYRGSQPQHF

d_gene: .
abundance: .
j_gene: TRBJ2-7
v_gene: TRBV15
CDR3nt: TGTGCCACCAGCAGAGATTGGCGGACGCTCTCCTACGAGCAGTACTTC
CDR3aa: CATSRDWRTLSYEQYF

d_gene: .
abundance: .
j_gene: TRBJ1-4
v_gene: TRBV19
CDR3nt: TGTGCCAGTAGTATGTGGGCGCCTAGGACGAATGAAAAACTGTTTTTT
CDR3aa: CASSMWAPRTNEKLFF

d_gene: .
abundance: .
j_gene: TRBJ1-6
v_gene: TRBV4-1
CDR3nt: TGCGCCAGCAGCCGGAGCGCAGGGGAAGGATCACCCCTCCACTTT
CDR3aa: CASSRSAGEGSPLHF

d_gene: .
abundance: .
j_gene: TRBJ1-1
v_gene: TRBV19
CDR3nt: TGTGCCAGTAGTATCGAGGGTCGTGCTGAAGCTTTCTTT
CDR3aa: CASSIEGRAEAFF

d_gene: .
abundance: .
j_gene: TRBJ1-2
v_gene: TRBV16
CDR3nt: TGTGCCAGCAGCCAAGCCCAGATAGGCTATGGCTACACCTTC
CDR3aa: CASSQAQIGYGYTF

d_gene: TRBD2
abundance: .
j_gene: TRBJ2-1
v_gene: TRBV9
CDR3nt: TGTGCCAGCAGCGTTCGCGGGAGGGTCGATGAGCAGTTCTTC
CDR3aa: CASSVRGRVDEQFF

d_gene: .
abundance: .
j_gene: TRBJ1-2
v_gene: TRBV28
CDR3nt: TGTGCCAGCAGTTTAAAGCCGGATGGCTACACCTTC
CDR3aa: CASSLKPDGYTF

d_gene: .
abundance: .
j_gene: TRBJ1-3
v_gene: TRBV9
CDR3nt: TGTGCCAGCAGCGTAGCCGGCACCTCTGGAAACACCATATATTTT
CDR3aa: CASSVAGTSGNTIYF

d_gene: .
abundance: .
j_gene: TRBJ2-3
v_gene: TRBV7-2
CDR3nt: TGTGCCAGCAGCCCACCATTGAGTACAGATACGCAGTATTTT
CDR3aa: CASSPPLSTDTQYF

d_gene: .
abundance: .
j_gene: TRBJ1-1
v_gene: TRBV28
CDR3nt: TGTGCCAGCAGTTTACAGGAGGCTGAAGCTTTCTTT
CDR3aa: CASSLQEAEAFF

d_gene: TRBD1
abundance: .
j_gene: TRBJ2-5
v_gene: TRBV5-4
CDR3nt: TGTGCCAGCAGCGCCGGGACAGGGGCCGAGACCCAGTACTTC
CDR3aa: CASSAGTGAETQYF

d_gene: TRBD2
abundance: .
j_gene: TRBJ2-1
v_gene: TRBV9
CDR3nt: TGTGCCAGCAGCGTAGGGGGACTAGCGGGAGGGAATGAGCAGTTCTTC
CDR3aa: CASSVGGLAGGNEQFF

d_gene: .
abundance: .
j_gene: TRBJ2-5
v_gene: TRBV2
CDR3nt: TGTGCCAGCAGAGCGACACCTACCTACCAAGAGACCCAGTACTTC
CDR3aa: CASRATPTYQETQYF

d_gene: .
abundance: .
j_gene: TRBJ2-1
v_gene: TRBV5-6
CDR3nt: TGTGCCAGCAGTGACGGGACCCGCTACAATGAGCAGTTCTTC
CDR3aa: CASSDGTRYNEQFF

d_gene: .
abundance: .
j_gene: TRBJ1-1
v_gene: TRBV5-1
CDR3nt: TGCGCCAGCAGCCTACAGGGTAGAAACACTGAAGCTTTCTTT
CDR3aa: CASSLQGRNTEAFF

d_gene: .
abundance: .
j_gene: TRBJ2-7
v_gene: TRBV2
CDR3nt: TGTGCCAGCAAGGAAGTCTCTCAGTACTTC
CDR3aa: CASKEVSQYF

d_gene: .
abundance: .
j_gene: TRBJ1-2
v_gene: TRBV6-1
CDR3nt: TGTGCCAGCAGTGAACCGGGGCCCAGCTATGGCTACACCTTC
CDR3aa: CASSEPGPSYGYTF

d_gene: .
abundance: .
j_gene: TRBJ2-1
v_gene: TRBV18
CDR3nt: TGTGCCAGCTCACGAACGAGGGGCAATGAGCAGTTCTTC
CDR3aa: CASSRTRGNEQFF

d_gene: .
abundance: .
j_gene: TRBJ2-5
v_gene: TRBV28
CDR3nt: TGTGCCAGCAGTTTATCGGCAGGGGGGCAAGAGACCCAGTACTTC
CDR3aa: CASSLSAGGQETQYF

d_gene: .
abundance: .
j_gene: TRBJ1-1
v_gene: TRBV7-6
CDR3nt: TGTGCCAGCAGCCGGACTTCGAACACTGAAGCTTTCTTT
CDR3aa: CASSRTSNTEAFF

d_gene: .
abundance: .
j_gene: TRBJ1-4
v_gene: TRBV30
CDR3nt: TGTGCCTCGGGACCCTCGGGGGAAAAACTGTTTTTT
CDR3aa: CASGPSGEKLFF

d_gene: .
abundance: .
j_gene: TRBJ1-4
v_gene: TRBV5-4
CDR3nt: TGTGCCAGCAGCTTGGGGGGAACTAATGAAAAACTGTTTTTT
CDR3aa: CASSLGGTNEKLFF

d_gene: .
abundance: .
j_gene: TRBJ2-1
v_gene: TRBV10-3
CDR3nt: TGTGCCATCAGTGAAGACCGTAATGAGCAGTTCTTC
CDR3aa: CAISEDRNEQFF

d_gene: .
abundance: .
j_gene: TRBJ1-6
v_gene: TRBV6-5
CDR3nt: TGTGCCATGGGAAGGTTTAGCTCACCCCTCCACTTT
CDR3aa: CAMGRFSSPLHF

d_gene: .
abundance: .
j_gene: TRBJ1-6
v_gene: TRBV5-4
CDR3nt: TGTGCCAGCAGCTTGAAGAGGGGAACCTATAATTCACCCCTCCACTTT
CDR3aa: CASSLKRGTYNSPLHF

d_gene: .
abundance: .
j_gene: TRBJ2-7
v_gene: TRBV6-5
CDR3nt: TGTGCCAGCAGTAGTGACAGTCCCTACGAGCAGTACTTC
CDR3aa: CASSSDSPYEQYF

d_gene: .
abundance: .
j_gene: TRBJ1-5
v_gene: TRBV27
CDR3nt: TGTGCCAGCAGTTTAGGGACGTATAGCAATCAGCCCCAGCATTTT
CDR3aa: CASSLGTYSNQPQHF

d_gene: TRBD2
abundance: once
j_gene: TRBJ2-7
v_gene: TRBV29-1
CDR3nt: TGCAGCGTTCAAAGCGGGAGCCCCTCCGAGCAGTACTTC
CDR3aa: CSVQSGSPSEQYF

d_gene: .
abundance: once
j_gene: TRBJ2-7
v_gene: TRBV2
CDR3nt: TGTGCCAGCACCCTCTACGAGCAGTACTTC
CDR3aa: CASTLYEQYF

d_gene: .
abundance: .
j_gene: TRBJ2-7
v_gene: TRBV9
CDR3nt: TGTGCCAGCAGCGTAACCCAGTTACCCTACGAGCAGTACTTC
CDR3aa: CASSVTQLPYEQYF

d_gene: TRBD1
abundance: .
j_gene: TRBJ1-1
v_gene: TRBV5-1
CDR3nt: TGCGCCAGCAGCCCATCGGGACAGATGAACACTGAAGCTTTCTTT
CDR3aa: CASSPSGQMNTEAFF

d_gene: .
abundance: .
j_gene: TRBJ2-3
v_gene: TRBV9
CDR3nt: TGTGCCAGCAGTTCCGACGCTAGCACAGATACGCAGTATTTT
CDR3aa: CASSSDASTDTQYF

d_gene: .
abundance: few
j_gene: TRBJ1-3
v_gene: TRBV19
CDR3nt: TGTGCCAGTAGTCAAGTTCTCTCTGGAAACACCATATATTTT
CDR3aa: CASSQVLSGNTIYF

d_gene: .
abundance: .
j_gene: TRBJ1-1
v_gene: TRBV6-1
CDR3nt: TGTGCCAGCAGTCAGCTCTACAACACTGAAGCTTTCTTT
CDR3aa: CASSQLYNTEAFF

d_gene: .
abundance: .
j_gene: TRBJ1-1
v_gene: TRBV11-2
CDR3nt: TGTGCCAGCAGCCCCGGCATGAACACTGAAGCTTTCTTT
CDR3aa: CASSPGMNTEAFF

d_gene: .
abundance: .
j_gene: TRBJ2-7
v_gene: TRBV28
CDR3nt: TGTGCCACTGCGACGTTCTCCTACGAGCAGTACTTC
CDR3aa: CATATFSYEQYF

d_gene: TRBD1
abundance: .
j_gene: TRBJ2-5
v_gene: TRBV7-9
CDR3nt: TGTGCCAGCAGCTTAGCGCAATGGACAGGGGGCTTGGAGACCCAGTACTTC
CDR3aa: CASSLAQWTGGLETQYF

d_gene: .
abundance: once
j_gene: TRBJ2-1
v_gene: TRBV10-3
CDR3nt: TGTGCCATCCAGGGCCAGGGGAATGAGCAGTTCTTC
CDR3aa: CAIQGQGNEQFF

d_gene: .
abundance: .
j_gene: TRBJ1-2
v_gene: TRBV9
CDR3nt: TGTGCCAGCAGCGTAGATCACACCATTAACTATGGCTACACCTTC
CDR3aa: CASSVDHTINYGYTF

d_gene: .
abundance: .
j_gene: TRBJ2-1
v_gene: TRBV10-3
CDR3nt: TGTGCCATCAGACAAAGCGGGCCGTCCTACAATGAGCAGTTCTTC
CDR3aa: CAIRQSGPSYNEQFF

d_gene: .
abundance: .
j_gene: TRBJ1-5
v_gene: TRBV28
CDR3nt: TGTGCCAGCAGTTTTCAGAAGGTGCAGCCCCAGCATTTT
CDR3aa: CASSFQKVQPQHF

d_gene: .
abundance: .
j_gene: TRBJ1-6
v_gene: TRBV19
CDR3nt: TGTGCCAGTAGTATCCTGGGATCAGGAAGCTCCTATAATTCACCCCTCCACTTT
CDR3aa: CASSILGSGSSYNSPLHF

d_gene: .
abundance: .
j_gene: TRBJ2-7
v_gene: TRBV5-6
CDR3nt: TGTGCCAGCAGCTTCCCAGGGGGGAAAGCCTACGAGCAGTACTTC
CDR3aa: CASSFPGGKAYEQYF

d_gene: TRBD1
abundance: .
j_gene: TRBJ1-5
v_gene: TRBV24-1
CDR3nt: TGTGCCACCAGTGAGCGTGGGTCCGGGACAGTAGGCGGCAATCAGCCCCAGCATTTT
CDR3aa: CATSERGSGTVGGNQPQHF

d_gene: TRBD2
abundance: .
j_gene: TRBJ2-7
v_gene: TRBV10-3
CDR3nt: TGTGCCATCAGTACGAGGACTAGCTCCTACGAGCAGTACTTC
CDR3aa: CAISTRTSSYEQYF

d_gene: .
abundance: .
j_gene: TRBJ2-7
v_gene: TRBV25-1
CDR3nt: TGTGCCAGCAGTGAGTATCTGTTGCTAGAACCCTACGAGCAGTACTTC
CDR3aa: CASSEYLLLEPYEQYF

d_gene: .
abundance: once
j_gene: TRBJ1-5
v_gene: TRBV10-3
CDR3nt: TGTGCCATCAGTCCCGGGTACAATCAGCCCCAGCATTTT
CDR3aa: CAISPGYNQPQHF

d_gene: .
abundance: once
j_gene: TRBJ1-1
v_gene: TRBV28
CDR3nt: TGTGCCAGCAGTTTATTGATAGGTAGTCAGGCTTTCTTT
CDR3aa: CASSLLIGSQAFF

d_gene: .
abundance: .
j_gene: TRBJ2-3
v_gene: TRBV4-1
CDR3nt: TGCGCCAGCAGCCACCATCCAACGGAGAGCACAGATACGCAGTATTTT
CDR3aa: CASSHHPTESTDTQYF

d_gene: .
abundance: .
j_gene: TRBJ2-1
v_gene: TRBV9
CDR3nt: TGTGCCAGCAGCGCGTCCTACAATGAGCAGTTCTTC
CDR3aa: CASSASYNEQFF

d_gene: .
abundance: once
j_gene: TRBJ2-7
v_gene: TRBV6-2/TRBV6-3
CDR3nt: TGTGCCAGCAGTCGTCAAGGGGGGGCGGACGAGCAGTACTTC
CDR3aa: CASSRQGGADEQYF

d_gene: .
abundance: .
j_gene: TRBJ1-1
v_gene: TRBV19
CDR3nt: TGTGCCAGTAGCCAGGGTTTGTTGACTGAAGCTTTCTTT
CDR3aa: CASSQGLLTEAFF

d_gene: .
abundance: .
j_gene: TRBJ2-1
v_gene: TRBV18
CDR3nt: TGTGCCAGCTCACCAAAGGAAAATGAGCAGTTCTTC
CDR3aa: CASSPKENEQFF

d_gene: .
abundance: .
j_gene: TRBJ2-7
v_gene: TRBV18
CDR3nt: TGTGCCGGCTCACCGGGCTACGAGCAGTACTTC
CDR3aa: CAGSPGYEQYF